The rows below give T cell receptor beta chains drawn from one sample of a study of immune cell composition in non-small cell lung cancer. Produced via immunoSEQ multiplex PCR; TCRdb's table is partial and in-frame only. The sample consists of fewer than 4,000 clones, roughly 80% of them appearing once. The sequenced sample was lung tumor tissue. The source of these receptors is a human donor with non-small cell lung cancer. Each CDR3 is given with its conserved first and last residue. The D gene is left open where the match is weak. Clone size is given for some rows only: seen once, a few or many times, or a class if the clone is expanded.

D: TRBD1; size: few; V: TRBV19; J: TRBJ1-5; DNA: TGTGCCAGTAGTCCCCGGACAGGGGGCGATCAGCCCCAGCATTTT; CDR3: CASSPRTGGDQPQHF
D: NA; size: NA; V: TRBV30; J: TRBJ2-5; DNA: TGTGCCTGGAGGAACAGGGTGGTAGAGACCCAGTACTTC; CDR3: CAWRNRVVETQYF
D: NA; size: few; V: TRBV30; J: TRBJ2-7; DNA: TGTGCCTGGAGCAGGGTCGGTGGGGAGCAGTACTTC; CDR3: CAWSRVGGEQYF
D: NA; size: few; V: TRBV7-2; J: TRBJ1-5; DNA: TGTGCCAGCAGCTCCGCGAATAGCAATCAGCCCCAGCATTTT; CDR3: CASSSANSNQPQHF
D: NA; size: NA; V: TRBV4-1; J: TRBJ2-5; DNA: TGCGCCAGCAGCCAAGGCTCTGAGGGAATGTGGGAGACCCAGTACTTC; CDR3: CASSQGSEGMWETQYF
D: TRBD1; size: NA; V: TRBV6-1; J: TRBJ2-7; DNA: TGTGCCAGCAGTGATGTTAACAGGGGTCACGCCGAGCAGTACTTC; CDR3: CASSDVNRGHAEQYF
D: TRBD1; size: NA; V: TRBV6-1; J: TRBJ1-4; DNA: TGTGCCAGCAACACAGGGGGCAGCACTAATGAAAAACTGTTTTTT; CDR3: CASNTGGSTNEKLFF
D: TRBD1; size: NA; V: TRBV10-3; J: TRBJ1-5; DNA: TGTGCCATCAGTGAGTCAGACAGGGCGAATCAGCCCCAGCATTTT; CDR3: CAISESDRANQPQHF
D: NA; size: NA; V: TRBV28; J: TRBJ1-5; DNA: TGTGCCAGCAGTTTACCCCAATCAGGGGTGGGCAATCAGCCCCAGCATTTT; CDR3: CASSLPQSGVGNQPQHF
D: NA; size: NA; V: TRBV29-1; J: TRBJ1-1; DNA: TGCAGCGTTGAAGATCCGGACACTGAAGCTTTCTTT; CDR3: CSVEDPDTEAFF
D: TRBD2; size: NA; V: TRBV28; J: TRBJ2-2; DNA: TGTGCCAGTTTTTGGCGGGAGGGCACCGGGGAGCTGTTTTTT; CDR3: CASFWREGTGELFF
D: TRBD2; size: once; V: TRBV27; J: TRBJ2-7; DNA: TGTGCCAGCAGTTTATCCCGCCCCCTAACGGGAGGGGTCGAGCAGTACTTC; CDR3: CASSLSRPLTGGVEQYF